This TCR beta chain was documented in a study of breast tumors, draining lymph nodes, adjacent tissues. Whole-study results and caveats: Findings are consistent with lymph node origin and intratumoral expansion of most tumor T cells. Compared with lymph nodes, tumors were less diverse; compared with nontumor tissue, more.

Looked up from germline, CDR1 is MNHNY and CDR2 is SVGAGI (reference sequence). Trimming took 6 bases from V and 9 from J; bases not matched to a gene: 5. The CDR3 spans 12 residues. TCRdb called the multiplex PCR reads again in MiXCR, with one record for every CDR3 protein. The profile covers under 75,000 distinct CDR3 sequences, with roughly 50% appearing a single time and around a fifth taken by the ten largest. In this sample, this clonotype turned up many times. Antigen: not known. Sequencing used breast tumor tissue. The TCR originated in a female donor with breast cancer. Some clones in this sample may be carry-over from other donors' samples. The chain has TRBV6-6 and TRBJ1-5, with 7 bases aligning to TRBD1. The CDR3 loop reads CASSTGVGPQHF. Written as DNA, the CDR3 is TGTGCCAGCAGCACAGGGGTTGGGCCCCAGCATTTT.